This T cell receptor beta chain was identified in a study of CD8+CD57+ T cells in acquired aplastic anemia. Study details: Sorted CD4+ and CD8+ cells yielded roughly 3 ug of DNA on average. Healthy CD8+ samples averaged approximately 11 million reads. Study-level results: Found in both controls and patients were about 30 CD8+ CDR3 sequences.

Investigators profiled TCR beta VDJ and CDR3 from genomic DNA template. TCRdb used MiXCR to reprocess the reads, holding one entry per CDR3 protein. The table shows some 220,000 distinct CDR3 sequences, with roughly 35% occurring only once. The germline gives CDR1 DFQATT, CDR2 SNEGSKA (reference sequence). The V end lost 2 bases, the J end lost 6 bases, and 34 bases lay between the germline ends. CDR3 length equals 20 residues. Turning to this clonotype: The antigen remains unidentified.

The sequenced material came from sorted CD4+, CD8+, or CD8+CD57+ T cells (not recorded which) from PBMCs. The chain combines TRBV20-1 with TRBJ1-2; possibly TRBD1 for D (5 bases). The TCR originated in a human donor in good health, serving as a control. CDR3 in amino acids: CSARSGVGGNTEAFVDGYTF. The DNA of the CDR3 is TGCAGTGCTAGAAGTGGTGTCGGGGGGAACACTGAAGCTTTCGTCGATGGCTACACCTTC.